Shown below are 15 T cell receptor beta chains from a single sample sequenced in a study of T cell changes during pregnancy in multiple sclerosis. Using immunoSEQ multiplex PCR, the repertoire was profiled, and TCRdb retains in-frame clones only, with some absent. The sample shows approximately 100,000 clones, 90% to 95% of them seen only once. The material was peripheral blood, obtained in the first trimester of pregnancy. The receptors derive from a female donor with multiple sclerosis, enrolled in a pregnancy study.

The chain has TRBV4-1 and TRBJ1-1, with D unclear. The V and J ends lost 2 bases and 5 bases respectively, with 6 bases between them. The CDR3 runs 12 residues. Germline V gene data show CDR1 as MGHRA and CDR2 as YSYEKL. CDR3: CASSQSGTEAFF. CDR3 sequence (DNA): TGCGCCAGCAGCCAATCGGGGACTGAAGCTTTCTTT.

The chain has TRBV10-3 and TRBJ1-4, with a possible D match to TRBD1 (5 bases). The germline V gene encodes CDR1 ENHRY and CDR2 SYGVKD. V shed 3 bases and J shed 1 base, with 9 bases lying between them. This CDR3 contains 15 residues. CDR3 coding DNA: TGTGCCATCAGTGACTCAGGGCGAACTAATGAAAAACTGTTTTTT. Translating it yields CAISDSGRTNEKLFF.

This clone appeared a single time. The chain is built from TRBV19 and TRBJ1-1; TRBD1 matches 7 bases. The CDR3 is 16 amino acids. Germline CDR1 reads LNHDA; CDR2 reads SQIVND (reference sequence). The trim removed 3 bases at V and 0 bases at J, leaving 7 bases unmatched. The CDR3 DNA reads as TGTGCCAGTAGTATCGACAGGGCCCTAATGAACACTGAAGCTTTCTTT. Its translation is CASSIDRALMNTEAFF.

This clone has a single count. CDR3 DNA: TGTGCCAGCAGCTTAGCGGTCGGAGCGGGGGGGCCTAGAGATACGCAGTATTTT. This translates into CASSLAVGAGGPRDTQYF. The gene calls are TRBV7-2 and TRBJ2-3; 10 bases match TRBD2. Germline values: CDR1 SGHTA, CDR2 FQGNSA. With V trimmed by 0 bases and J by 5 bases, 11 bases remained unmatched. CDR3 length: 18 residues.

Here the CDR3 reads CASSDRPNEQYF. The CDR3 DNA reads TGCGCCAGCTCCGACAGGCCCAACGAGCAGTACTTC. The chain carries TRBV23-1 and TRBJ2-7; the D gene is possibly TRBD1 (6 bases). TRBV23-1 is an open reading frame whose function is uncertain. The ends were cut back, 8 bases at V and 5 bases at J, with 13 bases in the middle. CDR3 size: 12 residues.

This rearrangement joins TRBV5-1 to TRBJ1-1; no firm D call. V lost 1 base and J 1 base, leaving 8 bases between the germline ends. The length of the CDR3 is 14 residues. Germline loops: CDR1 SGHRS, CDR2 YFSETQ. The DNA of the CDR3 is TGCGCCAGCAGCTTGCAACAGACGAACACTGAAGCTTTCTTT. Protein: CASSLQQTNTEAFF.

V usage is TRBV9 and J usage is TRBJ2-3, with 8 bases fitting TRBD2. Trimming took 0 bases from V and 0 from J; bases not matched to a gene: 15. Per the germline V gene, CDR1 is SGDLS and CDR2 is YYNGEE. This CDR3 is 20 amino acids long. The CDR3, as DNA: TGTGCCAGCAGCGTAGTCGCGACGGTTGAGGAGCGGGGGAGCACAGATACGCAGTATTTT. Protein: CASSVVATVEERGSTDTQYF.

The chain links TRBV18 to TRBJ2-3; TRBD1 is a possible D gene (5 bases). The V gene lost 2 bases and the J gene lost 2 bases, with 11 bases spanning the gap. The CDR3 totals 15 residues. Germline values: CDR1 KGHSH, CDR2 LQKENI. The CDR3 region is CASSPSGRDTDTQYF. The CDR3 nucleotides are TGTGCCAGCTCACCATCGGGCAGGGACACAGATACGCAGTATTTT. Together with reference TRBV18 and TRBJ2-3, the CDR3 gives the full variable domain: NAGVMQNPRHLVRRRGQEARLRCSPMKGHSHVYWYRQLPEEGLKFMVYLQKENIIDESGMPKERFSAEFPKEGPSILRIQQVVRGDSAAYFCASSPSGRDTDTQYFGPGTRLTVL.

Note on this clone: Other DNA sequences from this sample encode an identical CDR3 as well. The gene calls are TRBV9 and TRBJ1-1; D possibly corresponds to TRBD1 (5 bases). Germline CDR1 and CDR2: SGDLS and YYNGEE. The CDR3 is 13 residues long. V was trimmed by 0 bases and J by 5 bases, leaving 8 bases between them. CDR3 residues: CASSVGGDTEAFF. The CDR3 DNA is TGTGCCAGCAGCGTAGGGGGGGATACTGAAGCTTTCTTT. The full variable domain, completed using reference TRBV9 and TRBJ1-1, is DSGVTQTPKHLITATGQRVTLRCSPRSGDLSVYWYQQSLDQGLQFLIQYYNGEERAKGNILERFSAQQFPDLHSELNLSSLELGDSALYFCASSVGGDTEAFFGQGTRLTVV.

The chain links TRBV13 to TRBJ1-6; 9 bases are a match to TRBD1. Trimming removed 6 bases from V and 1 base from J; junction bases left unmatched: 10. The CDR3 is made up of 18 amino acids. Germline values: CDR1 PRHDT, CDR2 FYEKMQ (reference sequence). The CDR3 DNA reads TGTGCCAGCAGTTTTGGGGACAGGGTATGGTCCTATAATTCACCCCTCCACTTT. Protein sequence: CASSFGDRVWSYNSPLHF.

This clone was recorded once. The chain is built from TRBV9 and TRBJ2-1, with 7 bases matching TRBD1. Trimming took 3 bases from V and 1 from J; bases not matched to a gene: 10. CDR1 SGDLS and CDR2 YYNGEE come from the germline V gene. The CDR3 spans 17 residues. CDR3 in DNA: TGTGCCAGCAGCGGCCTAACAGGGGAATTGTCCTACAATGAGCAGTTCTTC. This translates into CASSGLTGELSYNEQFF.

The rearrangement links TRBV5-1 to TRBJ2-3; the D gene is possibly TRBD2 (5 bases). The CDR3 loop spans 16 amino acids. The V gene lost 1 base and the J gene lost 0 bases, with 12 bases spanning the gap. Germline values: CDR1 SGHRS, CDR2 YFSETQ. CDR3 loop: CASSLTVALSTDTQYF. The CDR3, as DNA: TGCGCCAGCAGCTTGACGGTAGCGCTTAGCACAGATACGCAGTATTTT.

The chain uses TRBV4-1 and TRBJ1-2; TRBD1 matches 10 bases. V gave up 4 bases and J gave up 8 bases; unmatched junction bases: 4. Germline V gives CDR1 MGHRA, CDR2 YSYEKL. This CDR3 contains 13 residues. CDR3 region: CASSRGQGEGYTF. The CDR3 coding sequence is TGCGCCAGCAGCCGAGGACAGGGGGAGGGCTACACCTTC.

The chain links TRBV18 to TRBJ1-1; D uncertain. This CDR3 contains 14 residues. The V end lost 6 bases, the J end lost 5 bases, and 16 bases lay between the germline ends. Germline CDR1 is KGHSH and CDR2 is LQKENI. CDR3 in DNA: TGTGCCAGCTCCGGAACGGAGGGAAAGACTGAAGCTTTCTTT. It is translated as CASSGTEGKTEAFF.

The chain combines TRBV5-1 with TRBJ1-1; 8 bases line up with TRBD1. The CDR3 spans 15 residues. Germline V gene lookup returns CDR1 SGHRS and CDR2 YFSETQ. Germline trimming cut 0 bases from V and 2 bases from J; bases unmatched to any gene: 3. CDR3 sequence: CASSLDGQGNTEAFF. The CDR3 nucleotides read TGCGCCAGCAGCTTGGATGGACAGGGAAACACTGAAGCTTTCTTT.